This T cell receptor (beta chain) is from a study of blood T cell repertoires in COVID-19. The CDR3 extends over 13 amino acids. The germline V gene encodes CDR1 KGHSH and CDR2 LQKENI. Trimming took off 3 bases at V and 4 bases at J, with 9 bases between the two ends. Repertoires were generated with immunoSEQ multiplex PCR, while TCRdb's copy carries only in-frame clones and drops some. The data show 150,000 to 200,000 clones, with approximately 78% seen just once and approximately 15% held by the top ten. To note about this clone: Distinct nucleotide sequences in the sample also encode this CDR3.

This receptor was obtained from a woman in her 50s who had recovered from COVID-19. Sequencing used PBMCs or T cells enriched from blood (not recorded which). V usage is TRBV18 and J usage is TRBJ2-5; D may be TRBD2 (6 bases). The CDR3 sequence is CASSPQGGETQYF. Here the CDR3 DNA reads TGTGCCAGCTCACCTCAGGGAGGAGAGACCCAGTACTTC.